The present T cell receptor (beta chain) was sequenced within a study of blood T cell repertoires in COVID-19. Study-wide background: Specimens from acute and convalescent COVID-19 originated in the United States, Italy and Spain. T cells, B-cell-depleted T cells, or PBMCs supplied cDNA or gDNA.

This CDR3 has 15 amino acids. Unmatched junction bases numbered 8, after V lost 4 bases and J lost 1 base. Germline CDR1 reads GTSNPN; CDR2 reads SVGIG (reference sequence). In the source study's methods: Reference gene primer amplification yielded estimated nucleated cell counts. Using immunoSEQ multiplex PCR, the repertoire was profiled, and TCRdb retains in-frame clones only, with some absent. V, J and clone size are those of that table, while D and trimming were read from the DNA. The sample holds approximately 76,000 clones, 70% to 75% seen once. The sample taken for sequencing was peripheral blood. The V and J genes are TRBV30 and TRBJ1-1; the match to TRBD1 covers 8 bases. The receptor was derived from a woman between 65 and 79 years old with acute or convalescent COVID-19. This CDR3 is CAWTPTGGANTEAFF. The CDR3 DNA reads TGTGCCTGGACCCCCACAGGGGGGGCGAACACTGAAGCTTTCTTT.